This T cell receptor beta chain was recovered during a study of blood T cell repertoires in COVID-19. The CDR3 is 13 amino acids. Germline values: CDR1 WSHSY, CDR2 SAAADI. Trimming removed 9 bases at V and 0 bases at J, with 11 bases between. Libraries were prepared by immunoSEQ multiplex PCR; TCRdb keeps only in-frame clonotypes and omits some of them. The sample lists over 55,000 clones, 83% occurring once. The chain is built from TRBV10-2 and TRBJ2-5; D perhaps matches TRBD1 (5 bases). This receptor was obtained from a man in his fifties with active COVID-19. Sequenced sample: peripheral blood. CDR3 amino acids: CASLQENQETQYF. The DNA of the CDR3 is TGCGCCAGTTTACAGGAGAACCAAGAGACCCAGTACTTC.